This record covers a single TCR beta chain. These data are taken from a study of cytotoxic CD8 clonotypes in ibrutinib-treated CLL. Only in-frame clones appear in the TCRdb table, and some are missing; sequencing was by immunoSEQ multiplex PCR. The sample holds fewer than 90,000 clones, 70% to 90% seen once. Germline CDR1 is SGHDN and CDR2 is FVKESK. Trimming removed 4 bases from V and 0 bases from J, with 13 bases in between. The CDR3 is 16 residues long. V is TRBV14 and J is TRBJ1-3, with a possible D match to TRBD1 (5 bases). This sample comprised PBMCs, obtained before ibrutinib treatment. The sequence derives from a human donor with chronic lymphocytic leukemia. The CDR3: CASSRPGTSSGNTIYF. DNA for the CDR3: TGTGCCAGCAGCCGCCCCGGGACCAGCTCTGGAAACACCATATATTTT.